These 2 T cell receptor beta chains were sequenced from one sample in a study of blood T cell repertoires in COVID-19. The assay was immunoSEQ multiplex PCR, and TCRdb's table has in-frame clones only and misses some. This repertoire shows 300,000 to 400,000 clones, more than 90% found once; its top ten account for 3.9%. Sequenced: PBMCs or T cells enriched from blood (not recorded which). These receptor sequences come from a woman aged 25 to 39 who had been exposed to COVID-19.

V is TRBV5-1 and J is TRBJ2-7; 9 nucleotides agree with TRBD1. The germline V gene encodes CDR1 SGHRS and CDR2 YFSETQ. Trimming at V came to 8 bases and at J to 3 bases, leaving 9 bases not matched to a gene. The CDR3 contains 14 residues. The DNA for the CDR3 is TGCGCCAGACATGACAGGGGGAGGTTCTACGAGCAGTACTTC. Translating it yields CARHDRGRFYEQYF.

This clone was detected only a few times. The V gene is TRBV4-3, the J gene TRBJ1-1; D gene ambiguous. The CDR3 totals 13 residues. CDR1 is LGHNA and CDR2 is YSLEER in the germline V gene. V was pared by 5 bases and J by 6 bases, with 13 bases between. Here the CDR3 reads CASSKRGGAEAFF. The CDR3 bases are TGCGCCAGCAGCAAGAGAGGAGGCGCTGAAGCTTTCTTT.